This T cell receptor (beta chain) derives from a study of blood T cell repertoires in COVID-19. Study information: Sites in the United States, Italy and Spain provided acute and convalescent COVID-19 samples.

The ends were cut back, 6 bases at V and 2 bases at J, with 17 bases in the middle. This CDR3 is 15 amino acids long. The germline CDR1 and CDR2 sequences are LNHDA and SQIVND (reference sequence). Generated by immunoSEQ multiplex PCR, the TCRdb table keeps only in-frame clones and is missing some. The sample has about 110,000 clones; 80% to 90% are singletons. The chain uses TRBV19 and TRBJ2-7, with D perhaps TRBD2 (7 bases). Sequences were obtained from peripheral blood. This TCR came from a woman in her forties or fifties with acute or convalescent COVID-19. The DNA for the CDR3 is TGTGCCAGTAGCCGGGGGAGGGGGTATCCCTACGAGCAGTACTTC. Its translation: CASSRGRGYPYEQYF.